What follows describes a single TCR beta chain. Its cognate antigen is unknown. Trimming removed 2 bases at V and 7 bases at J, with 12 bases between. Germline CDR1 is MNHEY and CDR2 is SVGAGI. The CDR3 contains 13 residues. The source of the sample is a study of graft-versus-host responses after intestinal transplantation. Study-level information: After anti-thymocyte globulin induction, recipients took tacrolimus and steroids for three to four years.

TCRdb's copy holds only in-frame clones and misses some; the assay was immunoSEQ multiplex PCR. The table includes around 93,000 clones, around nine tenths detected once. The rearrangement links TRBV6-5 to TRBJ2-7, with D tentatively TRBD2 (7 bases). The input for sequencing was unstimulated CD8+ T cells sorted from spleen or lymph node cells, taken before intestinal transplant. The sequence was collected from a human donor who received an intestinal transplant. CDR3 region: CASSYGGAREQYF. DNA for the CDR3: TGTGCCAGCAGTTACGGGGGGGCAAGGGAGCAGTACTTC.